This T cell receptor beta chain emerged from a study of blood T cell repertoires in COVID-19. Trimming stripped 1 base from V and 3 bases from J, with 9 bases between. Germline V CDR1 and CDR2: LNHDA, SQIVND (reference sequence). CDR3 size: 15 residues. Assay: immunoSEQ multiplex PCR; the TCRdb copy retains only in-frame clones and omits some. The table records about 240,000 clones, roughly 82% of them present only once. This clone occurred a few times. J is TRBJ2-2 and V is TRBV19, with TRBD1 as a possible D gene (5 bases). Sequenced input: peripheral blood. The sequence was obtained from a woman in her 70s with acute or convalescent COVID-19. The CDR3 sequence is CASSIGGSYTGELFF. CDR3 nucleotides: TGTGCCAGTAGTATAGGGGGCAGCTACACCGGGGAGCTGTTTTTT. Using reference TRBV19 and TRBJ2-2 for the parts outside the CDR3, the full variable domain is DGGITQSPKYLFRKEGQNVTLSCEQNLNHDAMYWYRQDPGQGLRLIYYSQIVNDFQKGDIAEGYSVSREKKESFPLTVTSAQKNPTAFYLCASSIGGSYTGELFFGEGSRLTVL.